This T cell receptor (beta chain) is drawn from a study of blood T cell repertoires in COVID-19. Deletions cut 0 bases from V and 0 bases from J, with 9 bases between. The V gene's germline CDR1 is GTSNPN and CDR2 SVGIG (reference sequence). The CDR3 is 14 amino acids. Each exposed participant met a COVID-19 case in the 2 weeks preceding study entry. Comment on this clone: Other DNA sequences in the same sample also yield this CDR3.

Profiled with immunoSEQ multiplex PCR; TCRdb holds only in-frame clones, not every one. This sample has about 230,000 clones, with over 75% found just once. The specimen sequenced was PBMCs or T cells enriched from blood (not recorded which). The rearrangement joins TRBV30 to TRBJ2-7, with D possibly TRBD2 on 6 matching bases. The clonotype originates from a woman aged 25 to 39 who had been exposed to COVID-19. The CDR3 reads CAWSVRGGSYEQYF. CDR3 DNA: TGTGCCTGGAGTGTAAGGGGAGGCTCCTACGAGCAGTACTTC.